These T cell receptor beta chains were read from a single sample in a study of OX40 agonist ivuxolimab in advanced cancers. The repertoire was sequenced with immunoSEQ multiplex PCR; TCRdb's copy has only in-frame clones and lacks some. Among over 40,000 clones listed, around nine tenths were seen once. Sequencing was performed on CD4+ or CD8+ T cells sorted from blood, taken in a trial of the OX40 agonist ivuxolimab. The receptors shown here come from an adult with an advanced solid tumor such as melanoma, head and neck, liver or kidney cancer. CDR3s include the opening cysteine and the closing phenylalanine or tryptophan. D genes are given only for firm matches. A clone size is listed for some rows: how often the clone was seen (once, few, many), or a class if it is expanded.

D	size	V	J	CDR3	DNA
.	few	TRBV29-1	TRBJ1-1	CSVTGPTNTEAFF	TGCAGCGTTACCGGGCCAACGAACACTGAAGCTTTCTTT
.	.	TRBV6-1	TRBJ2-3	CASSESPRGEDTQYF	TGTGCCAGCAGTGAATCCCCCCGAGGGGAAGATACGCAGTATTTT
TRBD1	.	TRBV13	TRBJ2-7	CASSPRTGDEQYF	TGTGCCAGCAGCCCCCGGACAGGGGACGAGCAGTACTTC
.	.	TRBV28	TRBJ1-1	CASRAIGAGTEAFF	TGTGCCAGCAGGGCGATAGGGGCGGGCACTGAAGCTTTCTTT
TRBD2	.	TRBV19	TRBJ2-3	CASRTSGGPTDTQYF	TGTGCCAGTAGGACTAGCGGGGGGCCGACGGATACGCAGTATTTT
TRBD2	.	TRBV10-3	TRBJ2-5	CAISVVAGAPSGRETQYF	TGTGCCATCAGTGTAGTAGCGGGGGCCCCCTCGGGTAGAGAGACCCAGTACTTC
TRBD2	.	TRBV19	TRBJ2-1	CASSPGGRAPNEQFF	TGTGCCAGTAGTCCTGGCGGGAGGGCCCCCAATGAGCAGTTCTTC
.	.	TRBV6-5	TRBJ1-5	CASSYHGHQPQHF	TGTGCCAGCAGTTACCATGGGCATCAGCCCCAGCATTTT
.	.	TRBV7-9	TRBJ2-2	CASSLDRGALAGELFF	TGTGCCAGCAGCTTAGATCGGGGGGCTTTGGCCGGGGAGCTGTTTTTT
.	.	TRBV18	TRBJ2-7	CASSPQRGQVVWYEQYF	TGTGCCAGCTCACCACAGCGGGGACAGGTAGTCTGGTACGAGCAGTACTTC
.	.	TRBV28	TRBJ1-1	CASRYQKAEAFF	TGTGCCAGCCGATACCAGAAGGCTGAAGCTTTCTTT
.	once	TRBV18	TRBJ2-2	CASSPYGASRGELFF	TGTGCCAGCTCACCCTACGGGGCCTCTCGCGGGGAGCTGTTTTTT
.	.	TRBV11-2	TRBJ2-5	CASSLGGQGAREQYF	TGTGCCAGCAGCTTAGGGGGCCAGGGGGCGCGGGAGCAGTACTTC
.	.	TRBV5-1	TRBJ1-1	CASSGTLNTEAFF	TGCGCCAGCAGTGGGACTCTAAACACTGAAGCTTTCTTT
TRBD2	.	TRBV19	TRBJ2-1	CASSIAGTSGSFLNEQFF	TGTGCCAGTAGTATAGCAGGGACTAGCGGGAGCTTCCTCAATGAGCAGTTCTTC
TRBD2	.	TRBV28	TRBJ2-7	CASSPLIGLAGTYEQYF	TGTGCCAGCAGCCCCCTTATAGGCCTAGCGGGGACCTACGAGCAGTACTTC
TRBD2	.	TRBV10-2	TRBJ2-2	CASRLAGGPTGELFF	TGCGCCAGCAGATTAGCGGGAGGTCCCACCGGGGAGCTGTTTTTT
.	.	TRBV7-9	TRBJ1-4	CASSPSSGPLWKRFF	TGTGCCAGCAGCCCATCCTCCGGACCCCTATGGAAAAGGTTTTTT
.	once	TRBV19	TRBJ1-5	CASSIPGSNQPQHF	TGTGCCAGTAGTATTCCCGGAAGCAATCAGCCCCAGCATTTT
.	few	TRBV30	TRBJ1-5	CAWSADSNQPQHF	TGTGCCTGGAGTGCGGATAGCAATCAGCCCCAGCATTTT
TRBD1	.	TRBV18	TRBJ2-1	CASSPLRRQGKIYNEQFF	TGTGCCAGCTCACCACTACGAAGACAGGGGAAAATCTACAATGAGCAGTTCTTC
.	.	TRBV18	TRBJ2-1	CASSPLRGLKYNEQFF	TGTGCCAGCTCTCCCCTAAGGGGCCTCAAATACAATGAGCAGTTCTTC
.	once	TRBV7-2	TRBJ1-6	CASSFNYNSPLHF	TGTGCCAGCAGCTTCAACTATAATTCACCCCTCCACTTT
TRBD1	.	TRBV10-3	TRBJ1-1	CATSRDRGSEAFF	TGTGCCACGTCCCGGGACAGGGGATCTGAAGCTTTCTTT
.	.	TRBV7-9	TRBJ1-1	CASSLGQVNTEAFF	TGTGCCAGCAGCTTAGGCCAGGTAAACACTGAAGCTTTCTTT
.	once	TRBV9	TRBJ2-5	CASSADIGQETQYF	TGTGCCAGCAGCGCGGACATTGGACAAGAGACCCAGTACTTC
TRBD1	.	TRBV9	TRBJ1-6	CASSVVDRGNSPLHF	TGTGCCAGCAGCGTAGTGGACAGGGGAAATTCACCCCTCCACTTT
.	.	TRBV28	TRBJ1-1	CASSLLLTEAFF	TGTGCCAGCAGCCTCCTCCTGACTGAAGCTTTCTTT
TRBD1	once	TRBV29-1	TRBJ1-1	CSVERGRRAFF	TGCAGCGTTGAAAGGGGGCGCCGGGCTTTCTTT
.	.	TRBV6-5	TRBJ1-5	CASRPGGGSVQPQHF	TGTGCCAGCAGGCCGGGTGGGGGGAGCGTACAGCCCCAGCATTTT
.	.	TRBV2	TRBJ2-5	CASSLRQTQGTQYF	TGTGCCAGCAGTCTCCGACAGACCCAAGGGACCCAGTACTTC
TRBD1	.	TRBV4-1	TRBJ1-5	CASSPTVQGVRSNQPQHF	TGCGCCAGCAGCCCGACCGTTCAGGGGGTTAGGAGCAATCAGCCCCAGCATTTT
.	once	TRBV11-3	TRBJ2-1	CASSLDIGLVQGEQFF	TGTGCCAGCAGCTTAGATATCGGTCTGGTTCAGGGAGAGCAGTTCTTC
.	.	TRBV28	TRBJ2-7	CATSTGATGREQYF	TGTGCCACCTCGACCGGGGCAACAGGGAGGGAGCAGTACTTC
.	.	TRBV6-1	TRBJ1-5	CASTGANGNQPQHF	TGTGCCAGCACCGGGGCAAATGGCAATCAGCCCCAGCATTTT
TRBD2	.	TRBV5-4	TRBJ2-2	CASSLGLAVDTGELFF	TGTGCCAGCAGCCTGGGGCTAGCGGTCGACACCGGAGAGCTGTTTTTT